The present TCR beta chain was sequenced within a study of regulatory T cells in long-lasting Graves disease. iRepertoire HTBI primers and Arm-PCR of CDR3 regions built TCR beta libraries. TCRdb used MiXCR to reprocess the multiplex PCR reads, holding one entry per CDR3 protein. The data contain over 450,000 distinct CDR3 sequences, 12% of them singletons. Time point here: newly diagnosed GD, antithyroid drugs for less than 3 months. PBMC RNA served as the TCR library source. This clonotype was counted at least ten times. These same data were also listed under a study on T cells in Graves' hyperthyroidism and ophthalmopathy.

Sequenced here: peripheral blood mononuclear cells (PBMCs), sampled at new diagnosis, from a patient treated with antithyroid drugs. This receptor was obtained from a woman aged 25 to 39 with Graves disease.

CDR3 in DNA: TGTGCCAGCAGCTCCCCGGTGGGGTGGTTAGACAATCAGCCCCAGCATTTT. Translating it yields CASSSPVGWLDNQPQHF. V and J are TRBV7-2 and TRBJ1-5, with D uncertain. Germline loops: CDR1 SGHTA, CDR2 FQGNSA. V lost 4 bases to trimming and J lost 3 bases, with 19 bases between them. The CDR3 sequence is 17 residues long.